This T cell receptor (beta chain) was captured in a study of OX40 agonist ivuxolimab in advanced cancers. Study overall: An agonistic anti-OX40 (CD134) antibody, ivuxolimab, was used to treat the patients. Study-level points and caveats: Low normalized T-cell clonal expansion was also seen in some nonresponders.

As regards this clone: What it binds is not known.

Produced via immunoSEQ multiplex PCR; TCRdb's table is partial and in-frame only. The table lists roughly 100,000 clones, around 90% of them singletons. The study sampled blood at baseline, cycle 4 day 1, and cycle 7 day 1. In germline, CDR1 is SGHVS, CDR2 FNYEAQ. The V and J ends lost 1 base and 0 bases respectively, with 7 bases between them. This CDR3 contains 15 residues. The sequencing used CD4+ or CD8+ T cells sorted from blood, collected in a trial of the OX40 agonist ivuxolimab. The source is an adult with an advanced solid tumor such as melanoma, head and neck, liver or kidney cancer. V gene TRBV7-6 combines with J gene TRBJ1-3; D uncertain. Here the CDR3 DNA reads TGTGCCAGCAGCTTAGGACCCATCTCTGGAAACACCATATATTTT. It translates to CASSLGPISGNTIYF.